This entry features one TCR beta chain sequence. This CDR3 has 16 residues. V was trimmed by 5 bases and J by 4 bases, leaving 20 bases between them. Germline V gives CDR1 SEHNR, CDR2 FQNEAQ (reference sequence). Study processing details: Nucleated cell number was recorded as an estimate derived from reference gene primer amplification. The method was immunoSEQ multiplex PCR; TCRdb's version includes in-frame clones alone and lacks a portion of them. The V and J calls and clone size were taken over from that table, and D and trimming were inferred from the DNA. The sample includes some 100,000 clones, about 90% of them seen just once. This sample was included in a study of blood T cell repertoires in COVID-19. On the study more broadly: Whether acute or convalescent, the COVID-19 samples came from the United States, Italy and Spain. Nucleic acid was either cDNA or gDNA, and it came from T cells, B-cell-depleted T cells, or PBMCs.

The sample consisted of peripheral blood. The chain is built from TRBV7-9 and TRBJ1-1; D perhaps matches TRBD1 (6 bases). The clonotype originates from a human donor with active COVID-19. The donor label of this sample is uncertain. DNA for the CDR3: TGTGCCAGCAGCGGAACAGGGATCCCGAGGAGCACTGAAGCTTTCTTT. Protein product: CASSGTGIPRSTEAFF. Complete variable domain (other parts from reference TRBV7-9 and TRBJ1-1): DTGVSQNPRHKITKRGQNVTFRCDPISEHNRLYWYRQTLGQGPEFLTYFQNEAQLEKSRLLSDRFSAERPKGSFSTLEIQRTEQGDSAMYLCASSGTGIPRSTEAFFGQGTRLTVV.